The 3 T cell receptor beta chains presented below share a single source sample, sequenced in a study of blood T cell repertoires in COVID-19. Assay used: immunoSEQ multiplex PCR; TCRdb lists only in-frame clones, some missing. The data show about 440,000 clones, 88% seen once. The sample consisted of peripheral blood. These receptor sequences come from a woman in her 50s with COVID-19, enrolled during active disease.

A word on this clone: Other nucleotide sequences from this sample produce the same CDR3. V is TRBV5-8 and J is TRBJ1-4; TRBD1 aligns across 9 bases. The germline CDR1 and CDR2 sequences are SGHTS and YDEGEE. This CDR3 contains 13 residues. The ends lost 4 bases at V and 7 bases at J; junction bases unmatched: 2. The CDR3 region has the DNA TGTGCCAGCAGCCGGACAGGGGCTGAAAAACTGTTTTTT. Translating gives CASSRTGAEKLFF.

A few counts support this clone. Within the sample, other DNA sequences also encode this same CDR3. The rearrangement joins TRBV12-3 or TRBV12-4 to TRBJ2-7; D unresolved. Deletions cut 1 base from V and 0 bases from J, with 4 bases between. The CDR3 is 13 residues long. This chain's CDR3 is CASSLGSSYEQYF. The CDR3 nucleotides read TGTGCCAGCAGTTTAGGCAGCTCCTACGAGCAGTACTTC.

The chain is built from TRBV3-1 (or the pseudogene TRBV3-2) and TRBJ1-1; TRBD1 aligns across 9 bases. CDR1 LGHDT and CDR2 YNNKEL come from the germline V gene (reference sequence). The J segment lost 5 bases and the V segment lost 0 bases, leaving 4 bases of the junction unmatched. This CDR3 region has 15 residues. The CDR3 nucleotides are TGTGCCAGCAGCCAAGACTGGACAGGGGCTACTGAAGCTTTCTTT. Residues: CASSQDWTGATEAFF.